This TCR beta chain was identified in a study of blood T cell repertoires in COVID-19 (dated by TCRdb to the early 2020s). Regarding the complete study: The collaborator samples originated in the United States, Italy and Spain and spanned the acute and convalescent phases of COVID-19. The material from the prospective study consisted of cDNA or gDNA derived from T cells, B-cell-depleted T cells, or PBMCs. Subjects who had been exposed to COVID-19, were actively infected with it, or had recovered from it provided the deeply sampled blood TCRbeta repertoires that made up the dataset. The repertoires were released in a freely available public database meant as a resource for research on the immune response to SARS-CoV-2. The samples were drawn from two sources: the first 160 participants of the ongoing ImmuneRACE study, and 1,000 to 1,500 subjects contributed by 6 global collaborators. A de-identified subject ID, COVID-19 status, age in years and sex were almost always included in the sample metadata. Where available, HLA class I and class II types were taken from metadata supplied by the sample provider and were not determined by assay-based typing.

Beyond this particular receptor, the publication reports: How much clinical and demographic metadata was included differed by source and by participant, and the metadata was provided uncurated.

Participants in the prospective study were aged about 18 to 95 years, lived in about two dozen United States geographic areas, and enrolled through a virtual design. To assign participants to cohorts, the prospective study relied on clinical history that participants themselves reported in a screening survey and a study questionnaire. A participant counted as exposed if, within 2 weeks of entering the study, that participant had been in contact with someone who had a PCR-confirmed or clinician-diagnosed COVID-19 case. In the prospective study, mobile phlebotomists collected whole blood, serum and a nasopharyngeal or oropharyngeal swab from each participant. Participants in the prospective study had the option to provide additional blood draws and questionnaires over a roughly 2-month period. Blood samples from the prospective study were shipped frozen or at room temperature prior to DNA extraction.

CDR1 and CDR2, looked up from the germline V gene, are MNHEY and SVGAGI. From its cysteine to its phenylalanine, the CDR3 spans 14 amino acids. Only CDR3 DNA remains: 42 bases, in frame from the first base. Between the V and J ends, shortened by 0 bases and 2 bases respectively, the junction contains 8 bases. In this sample, this clone turned up a few times. Its binding antigen is unknown. Base qualities are not provided; no much larger clone lies one nucleotide away. TCRbeta CDR3 regions were amplified from genomic DNA using the immunoSEQ Assay, a bias-controlled multiplex PCR. Per the source publication's procedure: Within the assay, amplification of reference gene primers was used to estimate how many nucleated cells each sample contained. To quantify the absolute abundance of each unique TCRbeta CDR3 rearrangement, sequence reads were collapsed and filtered. For each sample, productive Simpson clonality was calculated as the square root of Simpson's diversity index over productive rearrangements. TCRdb carries this immuneACCESS record with in-frame sequences only. Its versions omit some clonotypes, under half of them owing to an unresolved V gene in the studies checked, with the rest unexplained. That table supplies the V and J calls and clone size; D and trimming were determined from the DNA. For this sample there are 150,000 or so clones; about 85% appear just once. Approximately 4.3% of the sample rests with the top ten.

The chain joins TRBV6-5 to TRBJ2-7, with no D gene named confidently. Sequencing used PBMCs or T cells enriched from blood (not recorded which). This TCR was sampled from a woman aged 40 to 50 who had been exposed to COVID-19. The nucleotide sequence is given as TGTGCCAGCAGTTACTCAGCTGAAACCTACGAGCAGTACTTC. This sequence encodes CASSYSAETYEQYF.